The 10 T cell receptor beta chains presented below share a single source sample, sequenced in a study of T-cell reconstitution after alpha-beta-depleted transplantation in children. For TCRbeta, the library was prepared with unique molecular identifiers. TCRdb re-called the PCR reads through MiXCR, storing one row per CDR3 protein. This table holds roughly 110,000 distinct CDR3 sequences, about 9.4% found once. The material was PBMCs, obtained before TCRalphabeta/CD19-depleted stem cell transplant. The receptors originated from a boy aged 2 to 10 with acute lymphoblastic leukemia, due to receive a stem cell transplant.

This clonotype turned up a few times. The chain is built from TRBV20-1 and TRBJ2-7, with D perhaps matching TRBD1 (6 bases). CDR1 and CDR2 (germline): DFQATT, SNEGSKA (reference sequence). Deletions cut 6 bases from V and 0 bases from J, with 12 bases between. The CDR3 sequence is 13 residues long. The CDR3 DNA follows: TGCAGTGCCCCCCAGGACAGCTCCTACGAGCAGTACTTC. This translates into CSAPQDSSYEQYF.

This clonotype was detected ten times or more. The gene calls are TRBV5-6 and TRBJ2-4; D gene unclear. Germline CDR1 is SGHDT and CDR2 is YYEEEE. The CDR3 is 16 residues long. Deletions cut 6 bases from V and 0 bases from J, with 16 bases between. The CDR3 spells CASTKWTPGAKNIQYF. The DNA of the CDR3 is TGTGCCAGCACCAAATGGACCCCAGGAGCCAAAAACATTCAGTACTTC. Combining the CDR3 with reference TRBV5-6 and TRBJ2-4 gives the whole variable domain DAGVTQSPTHLIKTRGQQVTLRCSPKSGHDTVSWYQQALGQGPQFIFQYYEEEERQRGNFPDRFSGHQFPNYSSELNVNALLLGDSALYLCASTKWTPGAKNIQYFGAGTRLSVL.

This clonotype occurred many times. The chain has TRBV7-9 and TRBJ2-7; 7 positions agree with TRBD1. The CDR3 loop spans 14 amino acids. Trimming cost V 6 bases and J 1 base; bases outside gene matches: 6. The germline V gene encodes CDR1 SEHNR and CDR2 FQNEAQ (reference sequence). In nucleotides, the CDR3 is TGTGCCAGCAGTTTACAGGGGTTGTCCTACGAGCAGTACTTC. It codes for CASSLQGLSYEQYF.

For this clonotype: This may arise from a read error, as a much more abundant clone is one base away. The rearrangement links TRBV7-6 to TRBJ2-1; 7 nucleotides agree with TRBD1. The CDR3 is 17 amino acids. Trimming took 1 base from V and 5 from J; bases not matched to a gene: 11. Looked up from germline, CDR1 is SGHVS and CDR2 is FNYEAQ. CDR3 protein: CASSLVPPGTVNNEQFF. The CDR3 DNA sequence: TGTGCCAGCAGCTTAGTGCCTCCCGGGACAGTGAACAATGAGCAGTTCTTC.

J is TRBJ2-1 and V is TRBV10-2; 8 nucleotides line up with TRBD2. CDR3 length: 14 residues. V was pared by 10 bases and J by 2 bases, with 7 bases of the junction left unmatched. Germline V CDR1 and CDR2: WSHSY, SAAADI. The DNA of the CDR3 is TGCGCCACCCACCGGGAGGGCCCCTACAATGAGCAGTTCTTC. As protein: CATHREGPYNEQFF.

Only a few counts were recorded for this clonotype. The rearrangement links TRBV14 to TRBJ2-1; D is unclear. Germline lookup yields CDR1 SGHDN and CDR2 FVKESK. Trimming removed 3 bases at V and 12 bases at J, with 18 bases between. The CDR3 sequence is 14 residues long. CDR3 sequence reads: CASSHLSNLGWQFF. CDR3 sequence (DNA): TGTGCCAGCAGCCATTTAAGCAATCTAGGATGGCAGTTCTTC.

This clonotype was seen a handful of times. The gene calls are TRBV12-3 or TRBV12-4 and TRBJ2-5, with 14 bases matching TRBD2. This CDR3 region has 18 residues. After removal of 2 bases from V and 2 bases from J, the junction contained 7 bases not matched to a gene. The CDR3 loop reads CASSLRLAGGPLQETQYF. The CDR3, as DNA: TGTGCCAGCAGTTTACGACTAGCGGGAGGGCCGTTACAAGAGACCCAGTACTTC.

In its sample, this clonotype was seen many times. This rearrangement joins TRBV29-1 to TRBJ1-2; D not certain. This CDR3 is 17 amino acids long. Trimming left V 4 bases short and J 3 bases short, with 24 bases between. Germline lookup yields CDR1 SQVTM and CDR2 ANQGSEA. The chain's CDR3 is CSVGTFGLSQLDYGYTF. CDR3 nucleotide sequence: TGCAGCGTTGGAACATTCGGACTCTCTCAGCTGGACTATGGCTACACCTTC.

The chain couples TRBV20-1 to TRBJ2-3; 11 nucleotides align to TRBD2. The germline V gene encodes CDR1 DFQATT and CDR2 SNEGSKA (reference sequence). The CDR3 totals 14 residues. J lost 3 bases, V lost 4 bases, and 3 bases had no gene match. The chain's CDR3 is CSANPSGRTDTQYF. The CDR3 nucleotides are TGCAGTGCTAATCCTAGCGGGAGGACAGATACGCAGTATTTT.

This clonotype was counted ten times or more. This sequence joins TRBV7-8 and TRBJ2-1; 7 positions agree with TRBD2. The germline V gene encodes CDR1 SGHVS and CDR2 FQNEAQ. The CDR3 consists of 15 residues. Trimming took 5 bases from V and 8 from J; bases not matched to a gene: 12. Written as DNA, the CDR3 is TGTGCCAGCAGCCTCGTTATGGGAGGGCGGGATGAGCAGTTCTTC. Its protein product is CASSLVMGGRDEQFF.